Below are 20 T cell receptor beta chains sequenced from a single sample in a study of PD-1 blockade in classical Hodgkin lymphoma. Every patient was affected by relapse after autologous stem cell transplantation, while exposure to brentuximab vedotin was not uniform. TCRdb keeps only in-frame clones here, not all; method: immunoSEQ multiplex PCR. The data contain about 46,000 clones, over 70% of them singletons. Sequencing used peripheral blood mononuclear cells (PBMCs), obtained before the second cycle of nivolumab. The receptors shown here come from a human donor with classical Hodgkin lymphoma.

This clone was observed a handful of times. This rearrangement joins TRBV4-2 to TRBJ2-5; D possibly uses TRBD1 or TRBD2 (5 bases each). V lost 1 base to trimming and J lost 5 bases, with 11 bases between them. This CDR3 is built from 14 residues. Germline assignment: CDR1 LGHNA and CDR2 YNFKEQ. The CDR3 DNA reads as TGTGCCAGCAGCCAAGGCCAGGGAGAGGAGACCCAGTACTTC. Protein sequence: CASSQGQGEETQYF.

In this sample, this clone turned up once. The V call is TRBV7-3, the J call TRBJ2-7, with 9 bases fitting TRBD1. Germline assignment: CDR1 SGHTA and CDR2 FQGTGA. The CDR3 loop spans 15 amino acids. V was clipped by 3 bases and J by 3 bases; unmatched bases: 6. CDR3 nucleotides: TGTGCCAGCAGCTTGGGACAGGGAAGGCTCTACGAGCAGTACTTC. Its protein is CASSLGQGRLYEQYF.

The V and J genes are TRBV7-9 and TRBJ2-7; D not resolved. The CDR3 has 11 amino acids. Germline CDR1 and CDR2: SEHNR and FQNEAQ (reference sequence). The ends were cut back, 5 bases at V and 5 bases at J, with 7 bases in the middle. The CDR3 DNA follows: TGTGCCAGCAGCACCCGTCACGAGCAGTACTTC. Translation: CASSTRHEQYF.

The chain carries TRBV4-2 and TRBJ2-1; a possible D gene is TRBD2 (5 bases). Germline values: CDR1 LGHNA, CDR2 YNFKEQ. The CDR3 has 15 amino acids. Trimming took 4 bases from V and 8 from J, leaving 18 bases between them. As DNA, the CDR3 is TGTGCCAGCAGCCCCAGTCGGGTTTCGGGATATGAGCAGTTCTTC. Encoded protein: CASSPSRVSGYEQFF.

As DNA, the CDR3 is TGTGCCAGCACCACACCGGGACCCAACTCCTACGAGCAGTACTTC. It translates to CASTTPGPNSYEQYF. The chain joins TRBV28 to TRBJ2-7; D tentatively fits TRBD1 or TRBD2 (5 bases each). This CDR3 comprises 15 residues. Trimming shortened V by 7 bases and J by 0 bases, and 16 bases separated the two germline ends. The germline V gene encodes CDR1 MDHEN and CDR2 SYDVKM.

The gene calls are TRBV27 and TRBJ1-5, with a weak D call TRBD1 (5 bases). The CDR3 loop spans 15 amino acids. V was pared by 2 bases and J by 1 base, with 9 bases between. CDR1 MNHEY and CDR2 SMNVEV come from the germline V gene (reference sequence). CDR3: CASSLGDGSNQPQHF. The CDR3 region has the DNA TGTGCCAGCAGTTTAGGGGACGGGAGCAATCAGCCCCAGCATTTT.

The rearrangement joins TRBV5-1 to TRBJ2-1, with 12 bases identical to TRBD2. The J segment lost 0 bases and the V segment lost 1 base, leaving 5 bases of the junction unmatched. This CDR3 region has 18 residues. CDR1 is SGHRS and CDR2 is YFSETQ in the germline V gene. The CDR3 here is CASSLRLAGGSSYNEQFF. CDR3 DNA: TGCGCCAGCAGCTTGAGGCTAGCGGGAGGGAGCTCCTACAATGAGCAGTTCTTC.

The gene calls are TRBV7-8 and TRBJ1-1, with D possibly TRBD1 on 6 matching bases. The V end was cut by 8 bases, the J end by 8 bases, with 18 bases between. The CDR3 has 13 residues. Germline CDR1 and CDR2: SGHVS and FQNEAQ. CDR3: CASGEPGHQEAFF. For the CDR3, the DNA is TGTGCCAGCGGGGAACCGGGACACCAGGAAGCTTTCTTT.

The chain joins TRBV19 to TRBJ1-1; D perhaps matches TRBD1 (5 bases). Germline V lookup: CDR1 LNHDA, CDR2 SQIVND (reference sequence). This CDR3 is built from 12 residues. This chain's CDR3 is CAVSQGGTEAFF. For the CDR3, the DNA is TGTGCGGTAAGCCAGGGTGGGACTGAAGCTTTCTTT.

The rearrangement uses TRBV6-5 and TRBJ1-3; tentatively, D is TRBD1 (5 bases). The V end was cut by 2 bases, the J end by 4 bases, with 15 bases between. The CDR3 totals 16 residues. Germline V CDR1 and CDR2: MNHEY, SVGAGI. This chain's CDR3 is CASSYRAPGGGNTIYF. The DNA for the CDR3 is TGTGCCAGCAGTTACCGTGCCCCGGGGGGAGGAAACACCATATATTTT.

The CDR3 protein is CASSWEGQGNPYEQYF. The CDR3 DNA is TGCGCCAGCAGCTGGGAAGGACAGGGGAATCCCTACGAGCAGTACTTC. The chain recombines TRBV5-1 with TRBJ2-7; TRBD1 agrees at 9 bases. Looked up from germline, CDR1 is SGHRS and CDR2 is YFSETQ. V gave up 3 bases and J gave up 2 bases; unmatched junction bases: 9. The CDR3 is 16 amino acids.

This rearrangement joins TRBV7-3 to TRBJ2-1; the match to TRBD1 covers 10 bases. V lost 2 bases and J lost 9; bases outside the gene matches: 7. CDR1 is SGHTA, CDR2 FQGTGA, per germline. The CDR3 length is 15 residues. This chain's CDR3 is CASSLDRGLYSEQFF. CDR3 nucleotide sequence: TGTGCCAGCAGCTTAGACAGGGGGCTTTATAGTGAGCAGTTCTTC.

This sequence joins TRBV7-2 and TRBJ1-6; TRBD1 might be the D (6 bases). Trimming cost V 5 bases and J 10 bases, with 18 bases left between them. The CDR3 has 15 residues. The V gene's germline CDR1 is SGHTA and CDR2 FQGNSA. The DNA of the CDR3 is TGTGCCAGCAGCCCGAGACAGGCTTTGGGGTCACCCCTCCACTTT. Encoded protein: CASSPRQALGSPLHF. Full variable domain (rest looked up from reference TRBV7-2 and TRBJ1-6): GAGVSQSPSNKVTEKGKDVELRCDPISGHTALYWYRQSLGQGLEFLIYFQGNSAPDKSGLPSDRFSAERTGGSVSTLTIQRTQQEDSAVYLCASSPRQALGSPLHFGNGTRLTVT.

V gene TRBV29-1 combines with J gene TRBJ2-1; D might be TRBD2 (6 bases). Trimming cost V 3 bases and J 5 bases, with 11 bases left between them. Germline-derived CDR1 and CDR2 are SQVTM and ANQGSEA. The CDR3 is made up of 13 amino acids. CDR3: CSVEGLDNNEQFF. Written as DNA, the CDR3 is TGCAGCGTTGAGGGACTCGACAACAATGAGCAGTTCTTC.

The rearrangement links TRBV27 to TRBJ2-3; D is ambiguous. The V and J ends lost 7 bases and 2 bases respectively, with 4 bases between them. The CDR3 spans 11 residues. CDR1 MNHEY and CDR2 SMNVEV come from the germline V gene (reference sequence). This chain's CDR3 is CASTDTDTQYF. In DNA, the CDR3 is TGTGCCAGCACAGACACAGATACGCAGTATTTT.

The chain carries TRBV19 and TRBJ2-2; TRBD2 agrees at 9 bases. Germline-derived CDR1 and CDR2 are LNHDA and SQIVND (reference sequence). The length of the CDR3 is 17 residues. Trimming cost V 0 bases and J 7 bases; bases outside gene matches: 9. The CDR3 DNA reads TGTGCCAGTAGTATAGAGGGTAGCGGGAGCGGAGGCGGGGAGCTGTTTTTT. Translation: CASSIEGSGSGGGELFF. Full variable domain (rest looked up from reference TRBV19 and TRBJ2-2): DGGITQSPKYLFRKEGQNVTLSCEQNLNHDAMYWYRQDPGQGLRLIYYSQIVNDFQKGDIAEGYSVSREKKESFPLTVTSAQKNPTAFYLCASSIEGSGSGGGELFFGEGSRLTVL.

The CDR3 region is CASSPDRVNRKLFF. DNA for the CDR3: TGTGCCAGCAGCCCAGACAGGGTCAATCGCAAACTGTTTTTT. The V and J genes are TRBV5-4 and TRBJ1-4, with TRBD1 matching over 7 bases. Germline trimming cut 4 bases from V and 11 bases from J; bases unmatched to any gene: 11. Germline V gene lookup returns CDR1 SGHNT and CDR2 YYREEE (reference sequence). CDR3 length: 14 residues.

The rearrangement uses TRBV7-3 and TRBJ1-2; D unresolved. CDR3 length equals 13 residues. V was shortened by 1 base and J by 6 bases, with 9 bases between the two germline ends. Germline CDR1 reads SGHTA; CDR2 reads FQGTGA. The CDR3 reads CASSLRSGDGYTF. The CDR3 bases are TGTGCCAGCAGCTTAAGGTCCGGCGATGGCTACACCTTC.

This chain's CDR3 is CASSSGGEGYTF. In nucleotides, the CDR3 is TGCGCCAGCAGCTCAGGAGGGGAAGGCTACACCTTC. J is TRBJ1-2 and V is TRBV5-1, with TRBD1 as a possible D gene (5 bases). The CDR3 runs to 12 residues. V dropped 3 bases and J dropped 8 bases, with 11 bases sitting between them. The germline V gene encodes CDR1 SGHRS and CDR2 YFSETQ.

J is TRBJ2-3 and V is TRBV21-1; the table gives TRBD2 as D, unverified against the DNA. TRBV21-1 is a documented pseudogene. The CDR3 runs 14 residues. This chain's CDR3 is CASNPLRGIDTQYF. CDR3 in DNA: TGTGCCAGCAACCCACTCAGAGGTATAGATACGCAGTATTTT.